A selection of T cell receptor beta chains follows, all from one sample in a study of PD-L1 blockade in urothelial cancer. Clones were sequenced by immunoSEQ multiplex PCR, and TCRdb holds only the in-frame ones, with some missing. The sample carries around 93,000 clones, 83% recorded once. The specimen comprised PBMCs, sampled around atezolizumab (anti-PD-L1) treatment. The receptors originated from a man in his 70s with urothelial cancer. Each CDR3 is given with its conserved first and last residue. Each record gives: V gene, J gene, CDR3 length, clone size, D gene, CDR3 DNA, CDR3 protein. D genes are given only for firm matches. Clone size is shown for a subset of rows, as once, few, many or a class of expanded clone.

v_gene: TRBV29-1; j_gene: TRBJ1-4; len: 15; abundance: .; d_gene: .; CDR3nt: TGCAGCGTTCGGGGAGGGGGTGCAACTAATGAAAAACTGTTTTTT; CDR3aa: CSVRGGGATNEKLFF
v_gene: TRBV2; j_gene: TRBJ1-2; len: 14; abundance: .; d_gene: TRBD1; CDR3nt: TGTGCCAGCATGACGGGACAGGGAAACTATGGCTACACCTTC; CDR3aa: CASMTGQGNYGYTF
v_gene: TRBV6-5; j_gene: TRBJ1-1; len: 14; abundance: few; d_gene: .; CDR3nt: TGTGCCAGCAGTCTTTTGGGGGGAGGGACTGAAGCTTTCTTT; CDR3aa: CASSLLGGGTEAFF
v_gene: TRBV5-4; j_gene: TRBJ1-6; len: 14; abundance: .; d_gene: .; CDR3nt: TGTGCCAGCAGCTTCGGAGGGAATAATTCACCCCTCCACTTT; CDR3aa: CASSFGGNNSPLHF
v_gene: TRBV19; j_gene: TRBJ1-5; len: 13; abundance: many; d_gene: TRBD1; CDR3nt: TGTGCCAGTAGTACGGGACAGGGTAGTCCCCAGCATTTT; CDR3aa: CASSTGQGSPQHF
v_gene: TRBV15; j_gene: TRBJ2-3; len: 16; abundance: .; d_gene: .; CDR3nt: TGTGCCACCAGAATGGGGAGCCCCACTAGCACAGATACGCAGTATTTT; CDR3aa: CATRMGSPTSTDTQYF
v_gene: TRBV29-1; j_gene: TRBJ2-1; len: 14; abundance: .; d_gene: TRBD2; CDR3nt: TGCAGCGTGGCGAGGGAGGGCTTCTACAATGAGCAGTTCTTC; CDR3aa: CSVAREGFYNEQFF
v_gene: TRBV5-1; j_gene: TRBJ1-2; len: 14; abundance: .; d_gene: TRBD1; CDR3nt: TGCGCCAGCAGCCCAGAAGGACAGGGGGCCGGCTACACCTTC; CDR3aa: CASSPEGQGAGYTF
v_gene: TRBV6-5; j_gene: TRBJ2-7; len: 15; abundance: .; d_gene: TRBD1; CDR3nt: TGTGCCAGCAGTAATCCGGGACAGACCATCTACGAGCAGTACTTC; CDR3aa: CASSNPGQTIYEQYF
v_gene: TRBV5-5; j_gene: TRBJ2-5; len: 16; abundance: once; d_gene: TRBD2; CDR3nt: TGTGCCAGCAGCTTGGGGCTAGCGGGGGGGCAAGAGACCCAGTACTTC; CDR3aa: CASSLGLAGGQETQYF
v_gene: TRBV7-2; j_gene: TRBJ2-7; len: 15; abundance: .; d_gene: TRBD2; CDR3nt: TGTGCCAGCAGTAATGGACTAGCGGGTAGTTACGAGCAGTACTTC; CDR3aa: CASSNGLAGSYEQYF
v_gene: TRBV6-6; j_gene: TRBJ2-7; len: 14; abundance: .; d_gene: TRBD2; CDR3nt: TGTGCCAGCTCTTCCGGGACTAGACCCTACGAGCAGTACTTC; CDR3aa: CASSSGTRPYEQYF
v_gene: TRBV19; j_gene: TRBJ1-2; len: 16; abundance: .; d_gene: .; CDR3nt: TGTGCCAGTAGTCCCGAGGGCGGACGGGTTAACTATGGCTACACCTTC; CDR3aa: CASSPEGGRVNYGYTF
v_gene: TRBV11-2; j_gene: TRBJ2-7; len: 15; abundance: .; d_gene: .; CDR3nt: TGTGCCAGCAGCTTTGGGACATCCTTAGCCTACGAGCAGTACTTC; CDR3aa: CASSFGTSLAYEQYF
v_gene: TRBV19; j_gene: TRBJ2-3; len: 15; abundance: .; d_gene: TRBD2; CDR3nt: TGTGCCAGTAGTAAGGTAGCGGGGGGGAAAGATACGCAGTATTTT; CDR3aa: CASSKVAGGKDTQYF
v_gene: TRBV5-8; j_gene: TRBJ1-5; len: 16; abundance: .; d_gene: .; CDR3nt: TGTGCCAGCAGCTTGGAACAGGCCATCATCAATCAGCCCCAGCATTTT; CDR3aa: CASSLEQAIINQPQHF
v_gene: TRBV7-3; j_gene: TRBJ2-7; len: 14; abundance: .; d_gene: .; CDR3nt: TGTGCCAGCAGCTTAACAGCGGGGACAGGCGAGCAGTACTTC; CDR3aa: CASSLTAGTGEQYF
v_gene: TRBV2; j_gene: TRBJ1-6; len: 17; abundance: few; d_gene: TRBD1; CDR3nt: TGTGCCAGCAGTTTAAATAGAGGACAGGGGGATAATTCACCCCTCCACTTT; CDR3aa: CASSLNRGQGDNSPLHF
v_gene: TRBV14; j_gene: TRBJ2-3; len: 13; abundance: .; d_gene: .; CDR3nt: TGTGCCAGCAATAATGGGGCAGGAGATACGCAGTATTTT; CDR3aa: CASNNGAGDTQYF
v_gene: TRBV28; j_gene: TRBJ1-6; len: 14; abundance: .; d_gene: TRBD1; CDR3nt: TGTGCCAGCGATAGGGACAGCGGGAATTCACCCCTCCACTTT; CDR3aa: CASDRDSGNSPLHF
v_gene: TRBV2; j_gene: TRBJ1-6; len: 14; abundance: .; d_gene: TRBD1; CDR3nt: TGTGCCAGCATCGGGACAGGGGGTAATTCACCCCTCCACTTT; CDR3aa: CASIGTGGNSPLHF
v_gene: TRBV28; j_gene: TRBJ1-1; len: 13; abundance: .; d_gene: .; CDR3nt: TGTGCCAGCAGTTTAAAGGAGTCAGGGGTAGCTTTCTTT; CDR3aa: CASSLKESGVAFF
v_gene: TRBV5-6; j_gene: TRBJ1-2; len: 13; abundance: .; d_gene: TRBD1; CDR3nt: TGTGCCATCGGCGACAGGGGAGGCTATGGCTACACCTTC; CDR3aa: CAIGDRGGYGYTF
v_gene: TRBV28; j_gene: TRBJ2-1; len: 14; abundance: .; d_gene: TRBD2; CDR3nt: TGTGCCAGCAGTCGGACTAGCGGCCGCAATGAGCAGTTCTTC; CDR3aa: CASSRTSGRNEQFF
v_gene: TRBV6-7; j_gene: TRBJ1-5; len: 16; abundance: once; d_gene: .; CDR3nt: TGTGCCAGCAGTTACTCGACAGGAATTTTCAATCAGCCCCAGCATTTT; CDR3aa: CASSYSTGIFNQPQHF
v_gene: TRBV5-1; j_gene: TRBJ1-2; len: 16; abundance: .; d_gene: TRBD1; CDR3nt: TGCGCCAGCAGCCCGGGACAGGGGTCTTTAAACTATGGCTACACCTTC; CDR3aa: CASSPGQGSLNYGYTF
v_gene: TRBV7-6; j_gene: TRBJ1-1; len: 13; abundance: .; d_gene: TRBD1; CDR3nt: TGTGCCAGCAGCGACACCGGACAGGGGGTCGCTTTCTTT; CDR3aa: CASSDTGQGVAFF
v_gene: TRBV9; j_gene: TRBJ2-4; len: 16; abundance: .; d_gene: .; CDR3nt: TGTGCCAGCAGCGTAGGGGCGGGGGCGGCCAAAAACATTCAGTACTTC; CDR3aa: CASSVGAGAAKNIQYF
v_gene: TRBV5-5; j_gene: TRBJ2-1; len: 14; abundance: .; d_gene: .; CDR3nt: TGTGCCAGCAGCTTGGATGGCGGATACAATGAGCAGTTCTTC; CDR3aa: CASSLDGGYNEQFF
v_gene: TRBV5-1; j_gene: TRBJ1-3; len: 14; abundance: .; d_gene: TRBD1; CDR3nt: TGCGCCAGCAGCTTGGACAGGGGGCGAAACACCATATATTTT; CDR3aa: CASSLDRGRNTIYF
v_gene: TRBV7-9; j_gene: TRBJ1-6; len: 15; abundance: .; d_gene: .; CDR3nt: TGTGCCAGCAGCTTAGCTTTGGCCGATAATTCACCCCTCCACTTT; CDR3aa: CASSLALADNSPLHF
v_gene: TRBV2; j_gene: TRBJ2-4; len: 18; abundance: .; d_gene: TRBD2; CDR3nt: TGTGCCAGCAGTGGGGAACTAGCGGGAGGGTGGGCCAAAAACATTCAGTACTTC; CDR3aa: CASSGELAGGWAKNIQYF
v_gene: TRBV2; j_gene: TRBJ2-5; len: 11; abundance: .; d_gene: TRBD2; CDR3nt: TGTGCCAGTACGGGAGGGCCGACCCAGTACTTC; CDR3aa: CASTGGPTQYF
v_gene: TRBV6-1; j_gene: TRBJ2-3; len: 18; abundance: .; d_gene: TRBD2; CDR3nt: TGTGCCAGCAGTCAAGCGGGAGGGCCGGGTGAGGGCACAGATACGCAGTATTTT; CDR3aa: CASSQAGGPGEGTDTQYF
v_gene: TRBV29-1; j_gene: TRBJ2-1; len: 13; abundance: once; d_gene: TRBD2; CDR3nt: TGCAGCGTCGGTAGCGGGGTCTACAATGAGCAGTTCTTC; CDR3aa: CSVGSGVYNEQFF
v_gene: TRBV9; j_gene: TRBJ2-3; len: 14; abundance: .; d_gene: .; CDR3nt: TGTGCCAGCAGCGGGGCATCTAGCACAGATACGCAGTATTTT; CDR3aa: CASSGASSTDTQYF
v_gene: TRBV18; j_gene: TRBJ1-6; len: 15; abundance: few; d_gene: TRBD1; CDR3nt: TGTGCCAGCGCGGCCGGGACAGCCTATAATTCACCCCTCCACTTT; CDR3aa: CASAAGTAYNSPLHF
v_gene: TRBV5-8; j_gene: TRBJ2-6; len: 17; abundance: .; d_gene: .; CDR3nt: TGTGCCAGCAGCTTTCTAACAGACTACTCTGGGGCCAACGTCCTGACTTTC; CDR3aa: CASSFLTDYSGANVLTF
v_gene: TRBV18; j_gene: TRBJ1-2; len: 14; abundance: .; d_gene: .; CDR3nt: TGTGCCAGCTCACCACGACAGACTAACTATGGCTACACCTTC; CDR3aa: CASSPRQTNYGYTF
v_gene: TRBV7-2; j_gene: TRBJ2-3; len: 15; abundance: .; d_gene: TRBD2; CDR3nt: TGTGCCAGCAGCCTACTAGCGGGAGTGGCAGATACGCAGTATTTT; CDR3aa: CASSLLAGVADTQYF
v_gene: TRBV9; j_gene: TRBJ2-2; len: 17; abundance: .; d_gene: TRBD2; CDR3nt: TGTGCCAGCAGCGCCGATAGCGGGGGGGCCTGGACCGGGGAGCTGTTTTTT; CDR3aa: CASSADSGGAWTGELFF
v_gene: TRBV25-1; j_gene: TRBJ2-1; len: 18; abundance: .; d_gene: .; CDR3nt: TGTGCCAGCAGTGAACCCGATTTCGCAGGCACATCCTACAATGAGCAGTTCTTC; CDR3aa: CASSEPDFAGTSYNEQFF
v_gene: TRBV7-9; j_gene: TRBJ1-5; len: 17; abundance: .; d_gene: TRBD1; CDR3nt: TGTGCCAGCAGCTTTACGACGGGGACAGATAGCAATCAGCCCCAGCATTTT; CDR3aa: CASSFTTGTDSNQPQHF
v_gene: TRBV7-6; j_gene: TRBJ2-2; len: 17; abundance: .; d_gene: TRBD2; CDR3nt: TGTGCCAGCAGCTTAGTAGCGGGGGGTACGAACACCGGGGAGCTGTTTTTT; CDR3aa: CASSLVAGGTNTGELFF
v_gene: TRBV7-2; j_gene: TRBJ2-7; len: 15; abundance: .; d_gene: TRBD2; CDR3nt: TGTGCCAGCAGCTGGAACAGCGGGGTATCCTACGAGCAGTACTTC; CDR3aa: CASSWNSGVSYEQYF
v_gene: TRBV5-4; j_gene: TRBJ2-5; len: 15; abundance: once; d_gene: .; CDR3nt: TGTGCCAGCAGCCCGGGGCCGGGGGTACAAGAGACCCAGTACTTC; CDR3aa: CASSPGPGVQETQYF
v_gene: TRBV11-3; j_gene: TRBJ2-3; len: 17; abundance: .; d_gene: TRBD2; CDR3nt: TGTGCCAGCAGCCCGGGGGCTAGCGGGACTAGCACAGATACGCAGTATTTT; CDR3aa: CASSPGASGTSTDTQYF
v_gene: TRBV6-5; j_gene: TRBJ2-7; len: 14; abundance: .; d_gene: TRBD1; CDR3nt: TGTGCCAGCAGTTACGGGGACAGTACCTACGAGCAGTACTTC; CDR3aa: CASSYGDSTYEQYF
v_gene: TRBV29-1; j_gene: TRBJ2-3; len: 12; abundance: once; d_gene: .; CDR3nt: TGCAGCGTGAACAGGGTTTGGGATACGCAGTATTTT; CDR3aa: CSVNRVWDTQYF
v_gene: TRBV5-1; j_gene: TRBJ2-2; len: 14; abundance: .; d_gene: .; CDR3nt: TGCGCCAGCAGCGCGGGGACTTACACCGGGGAGCTGTTTTTT; CDR3aa: CASSAGTYTGELFF
v_gene: TRBV7-3; j_gene: TRBJ2-2; len: 13; abundance: once; d_gene: .; CDR3nt: TGTGCCAGCAGCTCGCAGGTTCCCGGGGAGCTGTTTTTT; CDR3aa: CASSSQVPGELFF
v_gene: TRBV6-6; j_gene: TRBJ1-5; len: 15; abundance: .; d_gene: TRBD1; CDR3nt: TGTGCCAGCACCTTACAGGGGGAAGGTAATCAGCCCCAGCATTTT; CDR3aa: CASTLQGEGNQPQHF
v_gene: TRBV6-5; j_gene: TRBJ1-3; len: 16; abundance: .; d_gene: .; CDR3nt: TGTGCCAGCAGTTACGCGGCGGTGAGCTCTGGAAACACCATATATTTT; CDR3aa: CASSYAAVSSGNTIYF
v_gene: TRBV11-3; j_gene: TRBJ2-3; len: 13; abundance: .; d_gene: .; CDR3nt: TGTGCCAGCAGCTTACTGGGAGGAGATACGCAGTATTTT; CDR3aa: CASSLLGGDTQYF
v_gene: TRBV15; j_gene: TRBJ2-2; len: 18; abundance: .; d_gene: TRBD1; CDR3nt: TGTGCCACCAGCAGAGATTACAGTTCGGACAGGCCCCCCGGGGAGCTGTTTTTT; CDR3aa: CATSRDYSSDRPPGELFF
v_gene: TRBV27; j_gene: TRBJ2-7; len: 14; abundance: .; d_gene: TRBD2; CDR3nt: TGTGCCAGCCAAACTAGCGGGGCTTCCTACGAGCAGTACTTC; CDR3aa: CASQTSGASYEQYF
v_gene: TRBV7-7; j_gene: TRBJ1-2; len: 17; abundance: .; d_gene: .; CDR3nt: TGTGCTAGCAGCTCCAAGGGGGGGTCGGGGGCGCTAGATGGCTACACCTTC; CDR3aa: CASSSKGGSGALDGYTF